The source of this T cell receptor (beta chain) is a study of regulatory T cells in long-lasting Graves disease. Findings and limits, study-wide: Relative to newly diagnosed Graves' patients, persistent ones had lower TCR diversity. New patients shared 1,000 or so public clonotypes, and persistent patients shared more, with fewer than 3,500.

The CDR3 extends over 13 amino acids. Germline values: CDR1 SGHTA, CDR2 FQGNSA. The germline V and J ends were trimmed by 4 bases and 8 bases, with 11 bases remaining between them. A remark on this clonotype: Its antigen is still unknown.

The sample's time point: persistent/refractory GD, antithyroid drugs over 5 years with positive TRAb. Extracted PBMC RNA gave rise to the TCR library. Relying on iRepertoire HTBI primers and Arm-PCR of CDR3 regions, the team built TCR beta libraries. One entry per CDR3 protein results from TCRdb running MiXCR on the multiplex PCR reads. The data show about 400,000 distinct CDR3 sequences, with roughly 20% seen just once and roughly 20% held by the top ten. The source was peripheral blood mononuclear cells (PBMCs), collected when the disease was refractory, from a patient treated with antithyroid drugs. This clonotype originated in a female donor with Graves disease. V is TRBV7-2 and J is TRBJ2-2; D call uncertain. As DNA, the CDR3 is TGTGCCAGCAGCTCCCTGTTACTTGGGGAGCTGTTTTTT. Translating it yields CASSSLLLGELFF.